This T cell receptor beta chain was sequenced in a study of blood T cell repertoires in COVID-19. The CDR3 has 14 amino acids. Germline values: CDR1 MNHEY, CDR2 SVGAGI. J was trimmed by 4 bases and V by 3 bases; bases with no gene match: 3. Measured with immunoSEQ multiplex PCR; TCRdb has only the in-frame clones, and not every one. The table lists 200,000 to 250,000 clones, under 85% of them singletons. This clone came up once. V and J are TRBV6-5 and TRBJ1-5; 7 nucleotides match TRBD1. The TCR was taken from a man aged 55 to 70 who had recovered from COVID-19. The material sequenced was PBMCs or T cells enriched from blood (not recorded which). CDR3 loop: CASSYYRGNQPQHF. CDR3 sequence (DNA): TGTGCCAGCAGTTATTACAGGGGAAATCAGCCCCAGCATTTT.